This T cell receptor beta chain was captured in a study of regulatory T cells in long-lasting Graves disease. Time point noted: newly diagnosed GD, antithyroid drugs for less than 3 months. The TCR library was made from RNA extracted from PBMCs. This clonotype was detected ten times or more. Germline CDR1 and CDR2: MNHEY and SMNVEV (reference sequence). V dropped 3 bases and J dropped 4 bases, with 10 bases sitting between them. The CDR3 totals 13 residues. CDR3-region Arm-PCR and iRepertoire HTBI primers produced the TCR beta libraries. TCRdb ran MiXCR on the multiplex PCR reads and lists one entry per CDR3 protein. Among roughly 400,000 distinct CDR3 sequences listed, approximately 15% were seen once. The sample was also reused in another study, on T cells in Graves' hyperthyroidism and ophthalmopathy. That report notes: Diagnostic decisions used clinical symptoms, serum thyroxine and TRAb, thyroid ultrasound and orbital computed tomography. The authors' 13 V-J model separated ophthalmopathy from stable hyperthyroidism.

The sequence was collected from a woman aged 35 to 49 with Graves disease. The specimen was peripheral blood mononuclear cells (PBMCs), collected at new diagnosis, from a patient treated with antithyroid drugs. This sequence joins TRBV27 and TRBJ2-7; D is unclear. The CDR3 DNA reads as TGTGCCAGCAGTTTCTTCTTGGGGTACGAGCAGTACTTC. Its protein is CASSFFLGYEQYF.